These 27 T cell receptor beta chains share one sample of origin, sequenced in a study of identical twins. TCRdb recomputed calls from the 5' RACE reads with MiXCR, one row per CDR3 protein. The sample shows 250,000 or so distinct CDR3 sequences, roughly 7.5% of them seen only once. The data also belong to a second study, concerning yellow fever vaccine responses in identical twins.

Material: CD8+ T cells sorted from blood. These receptors were obtained from a woman aged 18-29 years in good health.

This chain connects TRBV7-6 to TRBJ1-6; the match to TRBD1 covers 7 bases. The germline V gene encodes CDR1 SGHVS and CDR2 FNYEAQ. CDR3 length: 15 amino acids. The V gene end was trimmed by 5 bases and the J gene end by 9 bases; junction bases not matched to a gene: 10. In DNA, the CDR3 is TGTGCCAGCAGCCTAGGGGGCGATATCGGTTCACCCCTCCACTTT. Amino acid sequence: CASSLGGDIGSPLHF.

In this sample, this clonotype turned up a few times. DNA of the CDR3: TGTGCCAGCAGTCCTCGGGTTCCCCCATTCTACGAGCAGTACGTC. This codes for CASSPRVPPFYEQYV. The genes are TRBV28 and TRBJ2-7, with no clear D. This CDR3 region has 15 residues. Between the trimmed V and J ends, which lost 5 bases and 3 bases, there was a span of 17 bases. In germline, CDR1 is MDHEN, CDR2 SYDVKM.

This clonotype was observed a handful of times. The chain links TRBV20-1 to TRBJ1-6; weak D call: TRBD1 (5 bases). CDR1 and CDR2 (germline): DFQATT, SNEGSKA (reference sequence). V lost 3 bases to trimming and J lost 2 bases, with 11 bases between them. The CDR3 length is 15 residues. The CDR3 reads CSARQGPAYNSPLHF. CDR3 bases: TGCAGTGCTAGGCAGGGTCCTGCCTATAATTCACCCCTCCACTTT.

This clonotype came up a few times. This chain links TRBV4-1 with TRBJ2-3, with 7 bases that match TRBD2. The CDR3 consists of 14 residues. Germline assignment: CDR1 MGHRA and CDR2 YSYEKL. With 1 base clipped from V and 5 bases from J, the junction kept 3 bases outside the gene matches. CDR3 sequence (DNA): TGCGCCAGCAGCCAAGCGGGGGAGGGAGATACGCAGTATTTT. Its protein is CASSQAGEGDTQYF.

This clonotype was seen only a few times. The gene calls are TRBV21-1 and TRBJ2-7; the tabulated D call, TRBD1, remains unverified against the DNA. TRBV21-1 is flagged as a pseudogene. The CDR3 has 18 residues. The CDR3 sequence is CASSKEGTGNHLFYEQYF. The CDR3 DNA reads TGTGCCAGCAGCAAAGAGGGGACAGGGAACCATCTCTTCTACGAGCAGTACTTC.

The V and J genes are TRBV28 and TRBJ2-7; D is perhaps TRBD1 (6 bases). CDR1 is MDHEN, CDR2 SYDVKM, per germline. This CDR3 spans 13 amino acids. V shed 9 bases and J shed 2 bases, with 14 bases lying between them. The CDR3 DNA sequence: TGTGCCAGAAACCTAGACAGGCCCTACGAGCAGTACGTC. Translation: CARNLDRPYEQYV.

Only a few counts were recorded for this clonotype. The chain couples TRBV5-6 to TRBJ2-7, with TRBD1 matching over 11 bases. The CDR3 covers 15 residues. After removal of 2 bases from V and 0 bases from J, the junction contained 1 base not matched to a gene. The V gene's germline CDR1 is SGHDT and CDR2 YYEEEE. CDR3 sequence: CASSFGTGGSYEQYV. DNA for the CDR3: TGTGCCAGCAGCTTTGGGACAGGGGGCTCCTACGAGCAGTACGTC.

This clonotype was seen more than once but under ten times. The V gene is TRBV15, the J gene TRBJ2-7, with 9 bases fitting TRBD1. This CDR3 is 13 amino acids long. Germline lookup yields CDR1 LNHNV and CDR2 YYDKDF (reference sequence). J gave up 4 bases and V 3 bases, and 1 base lay outside the gene matches. The CDR3 reads CATSSDRGYEQYF. CDR3 sequence (DNA): TGTGCCACCAGCAGTGACAGGGGGTACGAGCAGTACTTC. Supplemented by reference TRBV15 and TRBJ2-7, the full variable domain reads DAMVIQNPRYQVTQFGKPVTLSCSQTLNHNVMYWYQQKSSQAPKLLFHYYDKDFNNEADTPDNFQSRRPNTSFCFLDIRSPGLGDTAMYLCATSSDRGYEQYFGPGTRLTVT.

This clonotype was seen many times. This chain uses TRBV12-3 or TRBV12-4 with TRBJ2-2; 7 bases match TRBD2. Trimming cost V 6 bases and J 0 bases; bases outside gene matches: 4. This CDR3 is built from 15 residues. The DNA of the CDR3 is TGTGCCAGCAGCAGAGCGGGACCGAACACCGGGGAGCTGTTTTTT. It translates to CASSRAGPNTGELFF.

The sample holds a few counts of this clonotype. This sequence joins TRBV28 and TRBJ2-3; D not resolved. The CDR3 consists of 11 residues. Germline-derived CDR1 and CDR2 are MDHEN and SYDVKM. Trimming took off 3 bases at V and 5 bases at J, with 3 bases between the two ends. CDR3 nucleotides: TGTGCCAGCAGTTTCGTAGATACGCAGTATTTT. Its protein product is CASSFVDTQYF.

In its sample, this clonotype was seen a few times. V is TRBV7-6 and J is TRBJ2-3; 11 bases are a match to TRBD2. This CDR3 comprises 18 residues. After removal of 1 base from V and 2 bases from J, the junction contained 8 bases not matched to a gene. The V gene's germline CDR1 is SGHVS and CDR2 FNYEAQ. CDR3 in amino acids: CASSLGHTSGSLTDTQYF. In DNA, the CDR3 is TGTGCCAGCAGCTTAGGCCACACTAGCGGGAGCCTCACAGATACGCAGTATTTT.

This clonotype occurred a few times. The chain couples TRBV13 to TRBJ2-7, with TRBD2 matching over 10 bases. This CDR3 contains 15 residues. V shed 2 bases, J shed 5 bases, and the junction held 6 bases outside the gene matches. Looked up from germline, CDR1 is PRHDT and CDR2 is FYEKMQ (reference sequence). The CDR3 reads CASSLLAGELNEQYF. CDR3 DNA: TGTGCCAGCAGCTTACTAGCGGGAGAGTTGAACGAGCAGTACTTC.

The chain combines TRBV4-1 with TRBJ2-2; 10 positions agree with TRBD2. The junction had 10 bases not matched to a gene; V was cut back by 0 bases and J by 6 bases. The CDR3 length is 18 residues. The V gene's germline CDR1 is MGHRA and CDR2 YSYEKL. CDR3 bases: TGCGCCAGCAGCCAAGAAGTTGGGAGCGGGAGGGCCCCCGGGGAGCTGTTTTTT. This codes for CASSQEVGSGRAPGELFF.

This clonotype was seen ten or more times. The chain combines TRBV6-5 with TRBJ2-6; D gene unclear. Germline loops: CDR1 MNHEY, CDR2 SVGAGI. The CDR3 has 15 residues. V lost 3 bases to trimming and J lost 0 bases, with 6 bases between them. CDR3 sequence (DNA): TGTGCCAGCAGTTATGGAGCCTCTGGGGCCAACGTCCTGACTTTC. Translating gives CASSYGASGANVLTF.

This clonotype was detected ten times or more. The chain is built from TRBV3-1 and TRBJ2-2; the D is unclear. V lost 8 bases to trimming and J lost 1 base, with 8 bases between them. CDR1 is LGHDT and CDR2 is YNNKEL in the germline V gene (reference sequence). The CDR3 runs 13 residues. The chain's CDR3 is CASVQVNTGELFF. The CDR3 DNA follows: TGTGCCAGCGTGCAGGTGAACACCGGGGAGCTGTTTTTT.

The CDR3: CASSLLGTGGAETQYF. The DNA of the CDR3 is TGTGCCAGCAGTTTATTAGGGACAGGGGGCGCAGAGACCCAGTACTTC. This rearrangement joins TRBV27 to TRBJ2-5, with TRBD1 matching 12 bases. From germline, CDR1 is MNHEY and CDR2 SMNVEV (reference sequence). The CDR3 length is 16 residues. Trimming removed 1 base from V and 4 bases from J; junction bases left unmatched: 4.

The table lists this clonotype with a few counts. The chain employs TRBV27 and TRBJ2-1; 10 nucleotides match TRBD2. With V trimmed by 6 bases and J by 6 bases, 14 bases remained unmatched. CDR1 and CDR2 from the germline V gene are MNHEY and SMNVEV (reference sequence). This CDR3 contains 17 residues. CDR3 residues: CASSPTGEGLATNEQFF. The CDR3 coding sequence is TGTGCCAGCAGCCCCACGGGGGAGGGACTAGCGACCAATGAGCAGTTCTTC.

This clonotype was seen only a few times. The chain joins TRBV29-1 to TRBJ2-4; TRBD2 agrees at 7 bases. The length of the CDR3 is 14 residues. J gave up 8 bases and V 0 bases, and 7 bases lay outside the gene matches. Per the germline V gene, CDR1 is SQVTM and CDR2 is ANQGSEA. The CDR3 spells CSVEEGGATDIQYF. The CDR3, as DNA: TGCAGCGTTGAAGAGGGAGGGGCGACGGACATTCAGTACTTC.

This clonotype showed up many times. The chain recombines TRBV6-1 with TRBJ2-3; D unclear. CDR1 MNHNS and CDR2 SASEGT come from the germline V gene. The V gene lost 3 bases and the J gene lost 5 bases, with 12 bases spanning the gap. This CDR3 has 14 amino acids. The DNA of the CDR3 is TGTGCCAGCAGTGATGATTCTCTCCTAGATACGCAGTATTTT. It yields the protein CASSDDSLLDTQYF.

The chain has TRBV13 and TRBJ2-3, with 8 bases identical to TRBD2. This CDR3 contains 15 residues. The junction had 4 bases not matched to a gene; V was cut back by 3 bases and J by 2 bases. CDR1 and CDR2 (germline): PRHDT, FYEKMQ (reference sequence). The CDR3 DNA sequence: TGTGCCAGCAGCTTTAATAGCGGGGACACAGATACGCAGTATTTT. It is translated as CASSFNSGDTDTQYF.

This clonotype was picked up many times. This rearrangement joins TRBV12-3 or TRBV12-4 to TRBJ2-1; 7 positions match TRBD1. This CDR3 spans 14 amino acids. The V gene end was trimmed by 6 bases and the J gene end by 5 bases; junction bases not matched to a gene: 7. For the CDR3, the DNA is TGTGCCAGCAGCCTCAGAACAGGGGACAATGAGCAGTTCTTC. It yields the protein CASSLRTGDNEQFF.

This clonotype was observed many times. CDR3 residues: CASGLVLGTDSYEQYF. CDR3 bases: TGTGCTAGTGGTTTGGTACTGGGGACGGACTCCTACGAGCAGTACTTC. The chain carries TRBV12-5 and TRBJ2-7; the D call may be TRBD1 or TRBD2 (5 bases each). The length of the CDR3 is 16 residues. Trimming left V 0 bases short and J 0 bases short, with 12 bases between. Germline V CDR1 and CDR2: LGHNT, FRNRAP.

This clonotype was detected only a few times. CDR3 nucleotide sequence: TGTGCCAGCAGCCGAAAACATGACTCCTACAATGAGCAGTTCTTC. Translated, it gives CASSRKHDSYNEQFF. The genes are TRBV3-1 and TRBJ2-1; no definite D call. This CDR3 is 15 amino acids long. The germline CDR1 and CDR2 sequences are LGHDT and YNNKEL (reference sequence). Trimming shortened V by 4 bases and J by 0 bases, and 10 bases separated the two germline ends.

This clonotype was found many times. V usage is TRBV9 and J usage is TRBJ2-7, with D uncertain. V was cut by 4 bases and J by 0 bases, with 11 bases left in between. Germline V CDR1 and CDR2: SGDLS, YYNGEE. The length of the CDR3 is 14 residues. CDR3 loop: CASSPRTDSYEQYF. The CDR3 nucleotides are TGTGCCAGCAGCCCAAGGACGGACTCCTACGAGCAGTACTTC.

The table lists this clonotype with a few counts. The V call is TRBV3-1, the J call TRBJ2-3; TRBD1 matches at 7 bases. CDR1 is LGHDT and CDR2 is YNNKEL in the germline V gene (reference sequence). The CDR3 length is 17 residues. V lost 1 base to trimming and J lost 3 bases; unmatched junction nucleotides: 10. DNA of the CDR3: TGTGCCAGCAGCCAAGGTGGGACAGAATATAGGACAGATACGCAGTATTTT. Amino acid sequence: CASSQGGTEYRTDTQYF.

There are many counts of this clonotype. The rearrangement uses TRBV6-1 and TRBJ2-6; 7 positions agree with TRBD1. J gave up 13 bases and V 2 bases, and 14 bases lay outside the gene matches. This CDR3 contains 16 residues. Germline V gene lookup returns CDR1 MNHNS and CDR2 SASEGT. The CDR3 loop is CASSESAGGGRSVLTF. The CDR3 coding sequence is TGTGCCAGCAGTGAATCTGCAGGGGGTGGTCGATCGGTCCTGACTTTC.

The sample holds a few counts of this clonotype. J is TRBJ1-5 and V is TRBV3-1; 10 positions match TRBD1. Germline lookup yields CDR1 LGHDT and CDR2 YNNKEL (reference sequence). V dropped 3 bases and J dropped 5; count of bases not matched to a gene: 4. This CDR3 is 15 amino acids long. The CDR3 loop is CASSQGQGPDQPQHF. CDR3 sequence (DNA): TGTGCCAGCAGCCAGGGACAGGGGCCCGATCAGCCCCAGCATTTT. The variable domain in full, with the rest retrieved from reference TRBV3-1 and TRBJ1-5, is DTAVSQTPKYLVTQMGNDKSIKCEQNLGHDTMYWYKQDSKKFLKIMFSYNNKELIINETVPNRFSPKSPDKAHLNLHINSLELGDSAVYFCASSQGQGPDQPQHFGDGTRLSIL.